This T cell receptor (beta chain) was sequenced for a study of blood T cell repertoires in COVID-19 (dated by TCRdb to between 2020 and 2021). General notes on the study: Samples covering the acute and convalescent phases of COVID-19 were provided by collaborators in the United States, Italy and Spain. The material from the prospective study consisted of cDNA or gDNA derived from T cells, B-cell-depleted T cells, or PBMCs. The dataset comprised deeply sampled blood TCRbeta repertoires from subjects exposed to, actively infected with, or recovered from COVID-19. The repertoires were released in a freely available public database intended as a resource for research on the immune response to SARS-CoV-2. Samples were obtained from the ongoing ImmuneRACE study (first 160 participants) and from some 1,200 subjects provided by 6 global collaborators. Sample metadata almost always included a de-identified subject ID, COVID-19 status, age in years and sex. Where HLA class I and class II types were available, the types were taken from metadata supplied by the sample provider, not from assay-based typing.

TCRbeta CDR3 regions were amplified from genomic DNA using the immunoSEQ Assay, a bias-controlled multiplex PCR. From the authors' description of their analysis: Nucleated cell counts per sample were estimated from amplification of reference gene primers within the assay. To quantify the absolute abundance of each unique TCRbeta CDR3 rearrangement, sequence reads were collapsed and filtered. Productive Simpson clonality was computed per sample as the square root of Simpson's diversity index over productive rearrangements. In its TCRdb copy, this immuneACCESS table keeps in-frame sequences only and misses some clones. Where compared with another copy, unresolved V genes explain less than half of these, and the others have no known cause. For V, J and clone size, that table is used; D and trimming come from the DNA. This sample is represented by some 100,000 clones; roughly 88% of them were singletons. The ten largest account for roughly 25% of the sample.

Here is what the overall study found, with its caveats: Clinical and demographic metadata were provided uncurated, with the amount varying by source and participant.

Comments on this clone: This receptor's antigen is unknown. Base qualities are not recorded, but no much larger clone differs from it by a single base.

Whole blood was collected in K2EDTA tubes by collaborating institutions according to the institutions' own protocols. For TCRbeta analysis, collaborators shipped samples as frozen whole blood, isolated PBMCs, or DNA extracted from either of those sample types. Sequenced sample: peripheral blood. This TCR was recovered from a human donor in a cohort sampled during active COVID-19.

CDR3 reads: CASSLTGTDTGELFF. Here is the DNA: TGTGCCAGTAGTCTGACAGGGACGGACACCGGGGAGCTGTTTTTT. The rearrangement combines TRBV19 with TRBJ2-2; 7 central bases correspond to TRBD1. The CDR3 spans 15 residues, from the cysteine through the phenylalanine. Solely the CDR3 DNA is kept, with 45 bases framed from the first base. From a lookup of the germline V gene (reference sequence), CDR1 and CDR2 are LNHDA and SQIVND. V lost 5 bases and J lost 3 bases, and the count of bases not matched to a germline gene is 6.